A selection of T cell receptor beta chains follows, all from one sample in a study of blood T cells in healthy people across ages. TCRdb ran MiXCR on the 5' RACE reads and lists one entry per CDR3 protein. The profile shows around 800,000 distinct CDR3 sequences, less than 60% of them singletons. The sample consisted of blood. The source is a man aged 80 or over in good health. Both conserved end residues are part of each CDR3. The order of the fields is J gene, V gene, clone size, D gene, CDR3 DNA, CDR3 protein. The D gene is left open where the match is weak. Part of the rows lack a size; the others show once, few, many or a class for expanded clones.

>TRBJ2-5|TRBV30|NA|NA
TGTGCCTGGAGTGTACGAGGAGGATACCAAGAGACCCAGTACTTC
CAWSVRGGYQETQYF
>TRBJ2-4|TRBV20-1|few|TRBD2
TGCAGTGCTGTAGGACTAGCGGTAGCCAAAAACATTCAGTACTTC
CSAVGLAVAKNIQYF
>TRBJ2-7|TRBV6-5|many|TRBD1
TGTGCCAGCAGCGGACGGACAGGGAGGACCTACGAGCAGTACTTC
CASSGRTGRTYEQYF
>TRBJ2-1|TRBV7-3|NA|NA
TGTGCCAGCAGCCCCAGGAGGTTGGGAGGAACTCTTAATGAGCAGTTCTTC
CASSPRRLGGTLNEQFF
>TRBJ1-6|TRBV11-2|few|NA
TGTGCCAGCAGCTTAAAAGAAGATTCACCCCTCCACTTT
CASSLKEDSPLHF
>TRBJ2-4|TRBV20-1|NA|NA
TGCAGTGCTAGTGGGGGATCTAGAACAAACATTCAGTACTTC
CSASGGSRTNIQYF
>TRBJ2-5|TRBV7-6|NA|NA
TGTGCCAGCAGCCGTGTGCGTCGGGATGAGCAGTACTTC
CASSRVRRDEQYF
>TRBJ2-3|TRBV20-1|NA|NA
TGCAGTGCAGAAATTGGGGTCCAAAGGGATACGCAGTATTTT
CSAEIGVQRDTQYF
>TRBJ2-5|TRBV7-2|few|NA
TGTGCCAGCAGCTTAGTAGGTCTAGGGAATGAGCAGTACTTC
CASSLVGLGNEQYF
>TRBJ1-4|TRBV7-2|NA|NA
TGTGCCAGCAGCCCTCGTCTAAGCTCTGATGAAAAACTGTTTTTT
CASSPRLSSDEKLFF
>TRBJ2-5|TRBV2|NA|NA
TGTGCCAGCAGTGAAGACCCTACTAGTGTTGAGCAGTACTTC
CASSEDPTSVEQYF
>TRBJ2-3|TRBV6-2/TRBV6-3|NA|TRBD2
TGTGCCAGCAGTCGACTAGCGGGTAGAGCCACAGATACGCAGTATTTT
CASSRLAGRATDTQYF
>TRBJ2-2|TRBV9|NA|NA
TGTGCCAGCAGCGTAGGGCCAGTTAGGAACACCGGGGAGCTGTTTTTT
CASSVGPVRNTGELFF
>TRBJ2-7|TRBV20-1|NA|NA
TGCAGTGCCAAGGAGGTGTACGAGCAGTACTTC
CSAKEVYEQYF
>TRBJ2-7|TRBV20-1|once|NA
TGCAGTGCCGATAAGGGACTCGACAATGAGCAGTACTTC
CSADKGLDNEQYF
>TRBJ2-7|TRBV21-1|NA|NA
TGTGCCAGCAGCAAAGCGTTCGAGGACAACTACGAGCAGTACTTC
CASSKAFEDNYEQYF
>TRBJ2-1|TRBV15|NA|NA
TGTGCCACCAGCAGAGGTACAAATGAGCAGTTCTTC
CATSRGTNEQFF
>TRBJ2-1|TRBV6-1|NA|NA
TGTGCCAGCAGTGAACGTCCAGACAATGAGCAGTTCTTC
CASSERPDNEQFF
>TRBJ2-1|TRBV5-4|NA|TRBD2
TGTGCCAGCAGCTTGGAGCCGGTCTTAGCGGGAAGTGAGCAGTTCTTC
CASSLEPVLAGSEQFF
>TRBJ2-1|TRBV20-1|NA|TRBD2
TGCAGTGCTAGAGGATCGAGCGGGGGGAGTTTCAATGAGCAGTTCTTC
CSARGSSGGSFNEQFF
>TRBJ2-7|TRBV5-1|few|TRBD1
TGCGCCAGCAGCCGAGATGGGACAGGGGTATACGAGCAGTACTTC
CASSRDGTGVYEQYF
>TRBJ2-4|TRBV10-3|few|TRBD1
TGTGCCATCAGTGAGTCACAGGGGCAAGCCAAAAACATTCAGTACTTC
CAISESQGQAKNIQYF